The clone carrying this T cell receptor beta chain has a count of ten or more. This sample stems from a study of T cells of healthy individuals. The CDR3 runs to 18 residues. CDR1 is MNHEY, CDR2 SVGAGI, per germline. V was cut by 6 bases and J by 5 bases, with 25 bases left in between. TCRdb re-called the 5' RACE reads with MiXCR, one entry per CDR3 protein. The sample has 65,000 to 95,000 distinct CDR3 sequences, roughly 5% seen once. The receptor was isolated from a female donor in good health. The gene calls are TRBV6-5 and TRBJ1-4, with a tentative D call TRBD1 (5 bases). For the CDR3, the DNA is TGTGCCAGCAGGCACTACGGGACTCTCGGGATCCCCAATGAAAAACTGTTTTTT. As protein: CASRHYGTLGIPNEKLFF.